The 2 T cell receptor beta chains given below trace back to one sample, sequenced in a study of regulatory T cells in long-lasting Graves disease. Time point in this sample: newly diagnosed GD, antithyroid drugs for less than 3 months. After RNA was extracted from PBMCs, the TCR library was made from it. Building of the TCR beta libraries involved iRepertoire HTBI primers and Arm-PCR of CDR3 regions. In TCRdb, the multiplex PCR reads were re-called with MiXCR into one record per CDR3 protein. Among 450,000 to 650,000 distinct CDR3 sequences, roughly 15% were seen once, and the ten largest hold around 25%. This same sample was also part of a study on T cells in Graves' hyperthyroidism and ophthalmopathy.

Here the sequenced sample was peripheral blood mononuclear cells (PBMCs), taken at new diagnosis, from a patient treated with antithyroid drugs. These receptors were collected from a woman aged 35-65 years with Graves disease.

This clonotype has only a few counts. A junction boundary mismatches the germline segment, possibly from a read error. The chain is built from TRBV5-1 and TRBJ2-1, with 16 positions matching TRBD2. The CDR3 covers 14 residues. CDR1 and CDR2 from the germline V gene are SGHRS and YFSETQ. The CDR3 protein is CASSASGTSGGEVF. DNA of the CDR3: TGCGCCAGCAGCGCCTCCGGGACTAGCGGGGGGGAAGTCTTC.

This clonotype was counted between two and nine times. The chain combines TRBV7-9 with TRBJ2-2; D is possibly TRBD1 or TRBD2 (5 bases each). Germline V gives CDR1 SEHNR, CDR2 FQNEAQ (reference sequence). Trimming cost V 3 bases and J 3 bases, with 8 bases left between them. The CDR3 is 14 residues long. CDR3 DNA sequence: TGTGCCAGCAGCTTCCGAGGGGACACCGGGGAGCTGTTTTTT. Amino acid sequence: CASSFRGDTGELFF.